Each of the 15 T cell receptor beta chains below was sequenced from the same sample in a study of T cell changes during pregnancy in multiple sclerosis. Sequencing used immunoSEQ multiplex PCR; TCRdb keeps in-frame clones, though not all of them. The repertoire holds 37,000 or so clones, with 90% to 95% as singletons. This material consisted of peripheral blood, taken in the third trimester of pregnancy. The receptors come from a female donor with multiple sclerosis, enrolled in a pregnancy study.

This chain uses TRBV7-2 with TRBJ1-4, with D possibly TRBD1 on 6 matching bases. This CDR3 comprises 14 residues. V was clipped by 1 base and J by 6 bases, with 9 bases between them. Germline CDR1 is SGHTA and CDR2 is FQGNSA. CDR3 region: CASSLVEGDEKLFF. The CDR3 DNA reads TGTGCCAGCAGCTTAGTAGAGGGGGATGAAAAACTGTTTTTT.

The V gene is TRBV2, the J gene TRBJ1-5; D not certain. This CDR3 region has 14 residues. V lost 7 bases and J 2 bases, leaving 12 bases between the germline ends. Germline CDR1 reads SNHLY; CDR2 reads FYNNEI. The CDR3, as DNA: TGTGCCAGCAAGAAGGAGGAGGGCAATCAGCCCCAGCATTTT. Protein product: CASKKEEGNQPQHF. Filled out from reference TRBV2 and TRBJ1-5, the complete variable domain reads EPEVTQTPSHQVTQMGQEVILRCVPISNHLYFYWYRQILGQKVEFLVSFYNNEISEKSEIFDDQFSVERPDGSNFTLKIRSTKLEDSAMYFCASKKEEGNQPQHFGDGTRLSIL.

This clone was seen a single time. The rearrangement uses TRBV9 and TRBJ1-2, with 8 positions matching TRBD1. Germline assignment: CDR1 SGDLS and CDR2 YYNGEE. The CDR3 is 13 amino acids. J gave up 2 bases and V 3 bases, and 0 bases lay outside the gene matches. CDR3 coding DNA: TGTGCCAGCAGCGGGACAGGGAACTATGGCTACACCTTC. Its translation: CASSGTGNYGYTF.

The chain joins TRBV5-4 to TRBJ2-7; 8 positions agree with TRBD1. Germline V gene sequence: CDR1 SGHNT, CDR2 YYREEE (reference sequence). The CDR3 contains 14 residues. V lost 5 bases, J lost 2 bases, and 6 bases stayed unmatched. The chain's CDR3 is CASSPGTGPYEQYF. The CDR3 DNA is TGTGCCAGCAGTCCCGGGACAGGACCCTACGAGCAGTACTTC.

The chain is built from TRBV7-3 and TRBJ2-5; 11 bases fit TRBD1. The germline gives CDR1 SGHTA, CDR2 FQGTGA. This CDR3 has 19 amino acids. The trim removed 4 bases at V and 3 bases at J, leaving 16 bases unmatched. The CDR3 sequence is CASSSRGAGTGGAEETQYF. The CDR3 nucleotides read TGTGCCAGCAGCTCCCGGGGGGCCGGGACAGGGGGGGCGGAAGAGACCCAGTACTTC.

This clone was detected only once. This chain uses TRBV7-2 with TRBJ2-3; 8 bases line up with TRBD1. Unmatched junction bases numbered 9, after V lost 5 bases and J lost 2 bases. CDR1 is SGHTA, CDR2 FQGNSA, per germline. The CDR3 contains 16 residues. This chain's CDR3 is CASSLRTGMYTDTQYF. The CDR3 DNA reads as TGTGCCAGCAGCCTCCGGACAGGGATGTACACAGATACGCAGTATTTT.

The chain links TRBV29-1 to TRBJ2-7; 9 bases map to TRBD2. V lost 6 bases to trimming and J lost 2 bases; unmatched junction nucleotides: 5. The CDR3 loop spans 13 amino acids. In germline, CDR1 is SQVTM, CDR2 ANQGSEA. The CDR3 here is CSVGTSLAYEQYF. The CDR3 nucleotides are TGCAGCGTCGGGACTAGCCTGGCCTACGAGCAGTACTTC.

The genes are TRBV6-4 and TRBJ1-1; D unclear. Germline CDR1 is MRHNA and CDR2 is SNTAGT. The CDR3 totals 17 residues. V shed 3 bases and J shed 6 bases, with 23 bases lying between them. This CDR3 reads CASSEENAKRVWAEAFF. Written as DNA, the CDR3 is TGTGCCAGCAGTGAAGAAAACGCGAAGAGGGTATGGGCTGAAGCTTTCTTT.

The chain couples TRBV6-5 to TRBJ1-2, with D possibly matching TRBD1 (6 bases). CDR1 and CDR2 (germline): MNHEY, SVGAGI. The CDR3 has 13 residues. Trimming took off 7 bases at V and 4 bases at J, with 13 bases between the two ends. CDR3 sequence: CASKLQGAYGYTF. DNA of the CDR3: TGTGCCAGCAAACTACAGGGAGCCTATGGCTACACCTTC.

The V gene is TRBV2, the J gene TRBJ2-5; 7 positions agree with TRBD2. Germline V gene lookup returns CDR1 SNHLY and CDR2 FYNNEI. J was trimmed by 1 base and V by 6 bases; bases with no gene match: 2. This CDR3 has 13 amino acids. CDR3: CASSREVQETQYF. The CDR3 DNA sequence: TGTGCCAGCAGCCGGGAGGTCCAAGAGACCCAGTACTTC.

This chain links TRBV4-2 with TRBJ2-1; TRBD2 matches 10 bases. The trim removed 0 bases at V and 8 bases at J, leaving 7 bases unmatched. The CDR3 runs 16 residues. Germline V gene lookup returns CDR1 LGHNA and CDR2 YNFKEQ. For the CDR3, the DNA is TGTGCCAGCAGCCAAGATGGGGCTAGCGGGGGTTATGAGCAGTTCTTC. Amino acids: CASSQDGASGGYEQFF.

This clone occurred a few times. The V gene is TRBV13, the J gene TRBJ2-7; 13 nucleotides agree with TRBD2. V dropped 5 bases and J dropped 4; count of bases not matched to a gene: 8. The CDR3 sequence is 16 residues long. Per germline, CDR1 PRHDT and CDR2 FYEKMQ (reference sequence). The CDR3 DNA reads as TGTGCCAGCAGCCGAGGGACTAGCGGGATCCGATACGAGCAGTACTTC. Protein product: CASSRGTSGIRYEQYF. Variable domain in full (rest from reference TRBV13 and TRBJ2-7): AAGVIQSPRHLIKEKRETATLKCYPIPRHDTVYWYQQGPGQDPQFLISFYEKMQSDKGSIPDRFSAQQFSDYHSELNMSSLELGDSALYFCASSRGTSGIRYEQYFGPGTRLTVT.

The CDR3 sequence: CASSDPGGSNTEAFF. CDR3 sequence (DNA): TGTGCCAGCAGTGATCCGGGGGGCAGTAACACTGAAGCTTTCTTT. V usage is TRBV2 and J usage is TRBJ1-1; possible D gene TRBD1, 6 bases. CDR1 SNHLY and CDR2 FYNNEI come from the germline V gene. This CDR3 contains 15 residues. Trimming cost V 3 bases and J 2 bases, with 13 bases left between them. Complete variable domain (other parts from reference TRBV2 and TRBJ1-1): EPEVTQTPSHQVTQMGQEVILRCVPISNHLYFYWYRQILGQKVEFLVSFYNNEISEKSEIFDDQFSVERPDGSNFTLKIRSTKLEDSAMYFCASSDPGGSNTEAFFGQGTRLTVV.

The gene calls are TRBV27 and TRBJ2-7; D uncertain. This CDR3 spans 13 amino acids. Trimming removed 2 bases at V and 2 bases at J, with 7 bases between. Per the germline V gene, CDR1 is MNHEY and CDR2 is SMNVEV (reference sequence). The CDR3 sequence: CASSLGKTYEQYF. The CDR3 nucleotides read TGTGCCAGCAGTTTAGGCAAAACCTACGAGCAGTACTTC.

The gene calls are TRBV4-3 and TRBJ2-3; 10 bases align to TRBD2. Germline V gives CDR1 LGHNA, CDR2 YSLEER. The CDR3 contains 16 residues. V lost 1 base and J lost 3; bases outside the gene matches: 4. CDR3 nucleotide sequence: TGCGCCAGCAGCCAAGGTCAGCGGGGGGGGACAGATACGCAGTATTTT. This encodes CASSQGQRGGTDTQYF.